This T cell receptor (beta chain) was obtained from a study of cytomegalovirus exposure and HLA in healthy donors. Trimming at V came to 6 bases and at J to 7 bases, leaving 6 bases not matched to a gene. The length of the CDR3 is 15 residues. Germline-derived CDR1 and CDR2 are SGDLS and YYNGEE. 60 Vbeta and 13 Jbeta primers were used in PCR. The assay was immunoSEQ multiplex PCR, and TCRdb's table has in-frame clones only and misses some. Of approximately 150,000 clones listed, under 70% are singletons. Study outcomes and limitations: As was reported, the HLA-A and HLA-B alleles of most subjects were accurately predicted from TCR beta sequences. A later analysis, which compared TCR beta chains of equal frequency, found the HLA-associated ones more clonally expanded. Prior analysis indicated that the majority of TCR beta V segments exhibited productivity approximately 87% or approximately 30% of the time.

This clone has just a few counts. Its antigen is currently unknown. The clonotype was recovered from a middle-aged woman in good health and CMV-seropositive. This chain links TRBV9 with TRBJ2-1; the match to TRBD2 covers 14 bases. Sequenced sample: PBMCs. CDR3 DNA sequence: TGTGCCAGCACCACCGGGACTAGCGGGAGAAATGAGCAGTTCTTC. This encodes CASTTGTSGRNEQFF.